The rows below give T cell receptor beta chains drawn from one sample of a study of T-cell reconstitution after alpha-beta-depleted transplantation in children. MiXCR, applied by TCRdb to the PCR reads, yields one record per CDR3 protein. There are fewer than 500,000 distinct CDR3 sequences in the sample; roughly 43% occur only once, and 25% to 30% lies in the top ten. Specimen: PBMCs, collected before TCRalphabeta/CD19-depleted stem cell transplant. These receptors originate from a girl aged 2 to 10 with aplastic anemia, due to receive a stem cell transplant. The conserved cysteine and the conserved F or W are not part of the CDR3 here.

TRBV20-1,TRBJ2-5,SARENRLPEY
TRBV5-4,TRBJ2-3,ASKEGYNTDTQY
TRBV6-1,TRBJ2-3,ASSASGPTDTQY
TRBV5-1,TRBJ2-2,ASSSQEGGELF
TRBV5-1,TRBJ2-7,ASSPYGGNREQY
TRBV7-2,TRBJ2-3,ASSLDLAGGPTDTQY
TRBV20-1,TRBJ2-7,SAARIYEQY
TRBV7-2,TRBJ2-3,ASSRQRGVGADTQY
TRBV5-1,TRBJ2-7,ASSPRKEGGYEQY
TRBV2,TRBJ2-1,ASHGTSGSWAYNEQF
TRBV7-9,TRBJ2-7,ASSRSEGLPHEQY
TRBV20-1,TRBJ1-5,SARAGDRYQPQH
TRBV6-5,TRBJ1-2,ASSYRGGYT
TRBV20-1,TRBJ2-3,SAQAGGATDTQY